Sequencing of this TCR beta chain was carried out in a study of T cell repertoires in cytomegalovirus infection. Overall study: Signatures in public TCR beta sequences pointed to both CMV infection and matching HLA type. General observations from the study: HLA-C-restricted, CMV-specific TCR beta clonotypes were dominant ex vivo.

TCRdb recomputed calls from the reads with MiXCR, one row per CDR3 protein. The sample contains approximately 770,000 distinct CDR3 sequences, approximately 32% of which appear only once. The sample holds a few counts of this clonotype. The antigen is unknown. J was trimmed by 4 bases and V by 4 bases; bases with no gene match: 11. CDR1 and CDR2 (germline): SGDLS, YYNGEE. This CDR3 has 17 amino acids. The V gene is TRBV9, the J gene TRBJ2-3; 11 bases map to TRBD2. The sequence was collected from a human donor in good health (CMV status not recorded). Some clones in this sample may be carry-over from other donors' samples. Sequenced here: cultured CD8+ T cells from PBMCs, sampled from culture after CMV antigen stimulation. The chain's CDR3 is CASSTNPLAGGSDTQYF. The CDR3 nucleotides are TGTGCCAGCAGCACTAACCCGCTAGCGGGGGGATCAGATACGCAGTATTTT.